This is a list of T cell receptor beta chains from one sample in a study of blood T cells in healthy people across ages. MiXCR, run by TCRdb on the 5' RACE reads, gives a single entry per CDR3 protein. The profile shows 1.5 million to 2 million distinct CDR3 sequences, roughly 27% of them singletons. Sequencing was carried out using blood. The source of these receptors is a woman aged 30 to 39 in good health. CDR3s include the opening cysteine and the closing phenylalanine or tryptophan. The order of the fields is V gene, J gene, D gene, clone size, CDR3 protein, CDR3 DNA. The D gene is left open where the match is weak. Where a row states a size, it is once, few, many or the class of an expanded clone; other rows omit it.

>TRBV9|TRBJ2-5|.|many
CASSPPGREETQYF
TGTGCCAGCAGCCCTCCCGGGAGAGAAGAGACCCAGTACTTC
>TRBV7-2|TRBJ2-1|TRBD2|.
CASSPGSGRALDEQFF
TGTGCCAGCAGCCCCGGCAGCGGGAGGGCCCTCGATGAGCAGTTCTTC
>TRBV7-2|TRBJ1-1|.|.
CANSHTVGGGTEAFF
TGTGCCAACAGCCACACAGTGGGGGGGGGAACTGAAGCTTTCTTT
>TRBV20-1|TRBJ2-7|TRBD1|.
CSATDRPSYEQYF
TGCAGTGCCACGGACAGGCCTTCCTACGAGCAGTACTTC
>TRBV27|TRBJ1-6|.|.
CAGTSLRGVNSPLHF
TGTGCCGGCACCTCCCTTCGGGGGGTAAATTCACCCCTCCACTTT
>TRBV6-5|TRBJ2-1|.|many
CASSYSGLFSGNEQFF
TGTGCCAGCAGTTACTCAGGCCTATTCAGTGGCAATGAGCAGTTCTTC
>TRBV20-1|TRBJ2-1|.|few
CSAGRGRNNEQFF
TGCAGTGCTGGCCGGGGGAGAAACAATGAGCAGTTCTTC
>TRBV20-1|TRBJ2-1|.|.
CSARVTWRSAYGEQFF
TGCAGTGCTAGAGTAACTTGGCGATCGGCATACGGTGAGCAGTTCTTC
>TRBV20-1|TRBJ1-5|.|few
CSAISLENSNQPQHF
TGCAGTGCGATCTCCTTGGAGAATAGCAATCAGCCCCAGCATTTT
>TRBV10-3|TRBJ2-1|TRBD2|.
CAIREREIIEQFF
TGTGCCATCAGGGAGCGGGAGATCATTGAGCAGTTCTTC
>TRBV5-1|TRBJ2-3|TRBD2|.
CASSPQTSGGTDTQYF
TGCGCCAGCAGCCCGCAGACTAGCGGGGGCACAGATACGCAGTATTTT
>TRBV5-5|TRBJ1-5|.|many
CASSLYSNQPQHF
TGTGCCAGCAGCCTTTATAGCAATCAGCCCCAGCATTTT
>TRBV5-6|TRBJ1-2|TRBD1|many
CASSLGDSSYGYTF
TGTGCCAGCAGCTTGGGGGACAGCAGCTATGGCTACACCTTC
>TRBV2|TRBJ2-1|.|few
CASKGSGIEQFF
TGTGCCAGCAAAGGATCGGGTATTGAGCAGTTCTTC
>TRBV6-5|TRBJ2-7|.|.
CASSTTGLFYEQYF
TGTGCCAGCAGTACGACGGGGTTGTTCTACGAGCAGTACTTC
>TRBV12-3/TRBV12-4|TRBJ1-2|.|.
CASSSPAEADGYTF
TGTGCCAGCAGTTCCCCCGCGGAGGCTGATGGCTACACCTTC
>TRBV20-1|TRBJ2-3|TRBD2|.
CSARWGGSGSTDTQYF
TGCAGTGCTAGGTGGGGGGGTAGCGGGAGTACAGATACGCAGTATTTT
>TRBV2|TRBJ2-4|TRBD1|.
CASSEEVGTAEYF
TGTGCCAGCAGTGAAGAGGTTGGGACAGCCGAGTACTTC
>TRBV12-3/TRBV12-4|TRBJ2-6|.|few
CASTPWGLGAGANVLTF
TGTGCCAGCACCCCTTGGGGCCTAGGGGCTGGGGCCAACGTCCTGACTTTC
>TRBV5-1|TRBJ1-1|.|.
CASSQTDSASPEAFF
TGCGCCAGCAGCCAAACCGACAGCGCCTCCCCTGAAGCTTTCTTT
>TRBV12-3/TRBV12-4|TRBJ2-7|.|many
CASSLGELYEQYF
TGTGCCAGCAGTTTGGGCGAGCTCTACGAGCAGTACTTC
>TRBV15|TRBJ1-5|.|few
CATTKTGGNQPQHF
TGTGCCACCACCAAGACAGGAGGCAATCAGCCCCAGCATTTT
>TRBV6-7|TRBJ1-5|TRBD1|many
CASSYSTGPYSNQPQHF
TGTGCCAGCAGTTATTCGACAGGGCCATATAGCAATCAGCCCCAGCATTTT
>TRBV3-1|TRBJ1-2|.|.
CASSGDGYGCTF
TGTGCCAGCAGCGGGGACGGATATGGCTGCACCTTC
>TRBV3-1|TRBJ2-3|TRBD2|.
CASRSLAGPSTDTQYF
TGTGCCAGCAGGTCACTAGCGGGCCCTAGCACAGATACGCAGTATTTT
>TRBV29-1|TRBJ2-5|.|.
CSVVLFGSGETQYF
TGCAGCGTTGTTCTCTTCGGGTCAGGAGAGACCCAGTACTTC
>TRBV20-1|TRBJ1-6|.|.
CSARSSGQFSPLHF
TGCAGTGCTAGATCCAGCGGACAGTTTTCACCCCTCCACTTT
>TRBV6-2/TRBV6-3|TRBJ2-7|.|.
CASSYPGTYLYEQYF
TGTGCCAGCAGTTACCCCGGGACATACCTCTACGAGCAGTACTTC
>TRBV20-1|TRBJ2-1|.|.
CSARSGTTVYNEQFF
TGCAGTGCTAGATCCGGGACCACCGTCTACAATGAGCAGTTCTTC
>TRBV5-1|TRBJ2-1|.|.
CASSLDYGQSYNEQFF
TGCGCCAGCAGCTTGGACTACGGGCAAAGCTACAATGAGCAGTTCTTC
>TRBV7-8|TRBJ2-1|.|.
CASSPGNWATYNEQFF
TGTGCCAGCAGCCCGGGGAATTGGGCTACCTACAATGAGCAGTTCTTC
>TRBV29-1|TRBJ2-1|TRBD1|many
CSERQGYNEQFF
TGCAGCGAGCGACAGGGTTACAATGAGCAGTTCTTC
>TRBV3-1|TRBJ1-2|.|.
CASSQGLWETNYGHTF
TGTGCCAGCAGCCAAGGGTTATGGGAAACTAACTATGGCCACACCTTC
>TRBV7-9|TRBJ2-7|.|many
CASNRDGHYEQYF
TGTGCCAGCAACCGGGACGGGCACTACGAGCAGTACTTC
>TRBV5-1|TRBJ2-2|TRBD2|.
CASSSTSRNTGELFF
TGCGCCAGCAGCTCGACTAGCCGGAACACCGGGGAGCTGTTTTTT
>TRBV29-1|TRBJ2-1|.|many
CSVDRLSSYNEQFF
TGCAGCGTTGATCGGCTCAGCTCCTACAATGAGCAGTTCTTC
>TRBV7-2|TRBJ2-3|.|few
CASSLVREFGRSHTDTQYF
TGTGCCAGCAGCTTAGTAAGGGAGTTTGGTCGGAGCCACACAGATACGCAGTATTTT
>TRBV12-3/TRBV12-4|TRBJ2-1|TRBD2|.
CASSPGLPLANEQFF
TGTGCCAGCAGTCCGGGACTACCGCTCGCGAATGAGCAGTTCTTC
>TRBV28|TRBJ2-7|.|few
CASTQLPGQTYEQYF
TGTGCCAGCACCCAACTCCCGGGACAAACCTACGAGCAGTACTTC
>TRBV28|TRBJ2-7|.|.
CASSSVETNYNEQYF
TGTGCCAGCAGTTCCGTGGAAACTAATTACAATGAGCAGTACTTC
>TRBV28|TRBJ2-5|TRBD2|.
CASSSPGRGGQQETQYF
TGTGCCAGCAGTTCTCCCGGCCGGGGGGGCCAGCAAGAGACCCAGTACTTC
>TRBV7-3|TRBJ2-6|.|few
CASSPTGGHSGANVLTF
TGTGCCAGCAGCCCGACAGGCGGACACTCTGGGGCCAACGTCCTGACTTTC
>TRBV18|TRBJ2-1|TRBD1|.
CASSPLGQGANEQFF
TGTGCCAGCTCACCGCTTGGACAGGGGGCGAATGAGCAGTTCTTC
>TRBV6-5|TRBJ1-6|TRBD1|few
CASGFQGERPSPLHF
TGTGCCAGCGGGTTCCAGGGGGAACGGCCTTCACCCCTCCACTTT
>TRBV7-9|TRBJ1-2|.|few
CASSPMATGGAYGYTF
TGTGCCAGCAGCCCGATGGCAACGGGGGGCGCCTATGGCTACACCTTC
>TRBV7-9|TRBJ2-5|TRBD2|many
CASSLPDSGSGKETQYF
TGTGCCAGCAGCCTTCCCGATAGCGGGAGTGGGAAAGAGACCCAGTACTTC